Reported below is one T cell receptor (beta chain). CDR1 is LNHDA and CDR2 is SQIVND in the germline V gene (reference sequence). The CDR3 sequence is 16 residues long. V lost 7 bases and J lost 0, with 13 bases in between. This sample is drawn from a study of T cell responses to AZD1222 COVID-19 vaccine. Assay used: immunoSEQ multiplex PCR; TCRdb lists only in-frame clones, some missing. The sample records 70,000 to 80,000 clones, around three quarters being singletons. This rearrangement joins TRBV19 to TRBJ2-6; D remains unclear. The sample consisted of peripheral blood, taken 28 days after the second AZD1222 dose. The receptor's source is an adult who received the AZD1222 COVID-19 vaccine. This CDR3 reads CASKAGSLSGANVLTF. DNA for the CDR3: TGTGCCAGTAAGGCCGGAAGTCTCTCTGGGGCCAACGTCCTGACTTTC.